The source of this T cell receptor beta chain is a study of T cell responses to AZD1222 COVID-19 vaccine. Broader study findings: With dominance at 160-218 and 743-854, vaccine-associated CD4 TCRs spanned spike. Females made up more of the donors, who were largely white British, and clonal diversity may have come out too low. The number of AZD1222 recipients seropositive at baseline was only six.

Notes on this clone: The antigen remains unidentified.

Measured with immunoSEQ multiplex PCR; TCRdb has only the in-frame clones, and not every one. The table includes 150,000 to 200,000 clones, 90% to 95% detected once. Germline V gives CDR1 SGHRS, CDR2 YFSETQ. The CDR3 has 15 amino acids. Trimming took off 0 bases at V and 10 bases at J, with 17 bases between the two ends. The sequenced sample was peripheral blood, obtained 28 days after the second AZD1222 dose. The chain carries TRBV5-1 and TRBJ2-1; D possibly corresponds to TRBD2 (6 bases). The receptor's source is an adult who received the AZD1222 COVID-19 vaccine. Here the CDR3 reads CASSLEQVGLGEQFF. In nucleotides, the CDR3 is TGCGCCAGCAGCTTGGAGCAGGTGGGACTGGGAGAGCAGTTCTTC. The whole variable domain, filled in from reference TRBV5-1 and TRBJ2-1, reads KAGVTQTPRYLIKTRGQQVTLSCSPISGHRSVSWYQQTPGQGLQFLFEYFSETQRNKGNFPGRFSGRQFSNSRSEMNVSTLELGDSALYLCASSLEQVGLGEQFFGPGTRLTVL.